The 22 T cell receptor beta chains listed next were all sequenced from one sample in a study of shared clonotypes between healthy human individuals. CD45RO-negative cells were positively selected for CCR7, leaving out terminally differentiated effector memory CD45RA+ cells. Sequencing was performed with immunoSEQ multiplex PCR; in TCRdb, only in-frame clones are kept and a portion is missing. In the table there are 800,000 or so clones, about 96% of which are singletons. Sequenced sample: naive CD8+ T cells sorted from blood. The receptors stem from a young man in good health.

V is TRBV7-9 and J is TRBJ2-4; D is unclear. The germline V gene encodes CDR1 SEHNR and CDR2 FQNEAQ (reference sequence). With 5 bases removed from V and 1 base from J, the gap between germline ends came to 15 bases. The CDR3 totals 16 residues. The CDR3 loop reads CASSPPPPLAKNIQYF. CDR3 DNA: TGTGCCAGCAGCCCCCCTCCTCCTCTCGCCAAAAACATTCAGTACTTC.

V and J are TRBV4-2 and TRBJ2-3; D not certain. Germline CDR1 reads LGHNA; CDR2 reads YNFKEQ. The CDR3 extends over 13 amino acids. Trimming shortened V by 1 base and J by 5 bases, and 7 bases separated the two germline ends. CDR3 amino acids: CASSQGLKDTQYF. CDR3 in DNA: TGTGCCAGCAGCCAAGGACTGAAAGATACGCAGTATTTT.

V and J are TRBV21-1 and TRBJ2-1. TRBV21-1 is a pseudogene locus. CDR3 length: 10 residues. CDR3 DNA: TGTGCCAGCAGGATCCGACCTCAGTTCTTC. Translation gives CASRIRPQFF.

The V gene is TRBV7-6, the J gene TRBJ2-2; D may be TRBD2 (6 bases). V lost 5 bases, J lost 6 bases, and 10 bases lay in between. There are 13 residues in the CDR3. Per the germline V gene, CDR1 is SGHVS and CDR2 is FNYEAQ. In nucleotides, the CDR3 is TGTGCCAGCAGCCCCCCGGGGGCCGGGGAGCTGTTTTTT. This translates into CASSPPGAGELFF.

The V gene is TRBV27, the J gene TRBJ2-3; 9 bases match TRBD2. The J segment lost 1 base and the V segment lost 7 bases, leaving 3 bases of the junction unmatched. Germline-derived CDR1 and CDR2 are MNHEY and SMNVEV (reference sequence). The CDR3 spans 14 residues. This CDR3 is CASTRTSGTDTQYF. For the CDR3, the DNA is TGTGCCAGCACCCGGACTAGCGGCACAGATACGCAGTATTTT.

This chain links TRBV5-1 with TRBJ2-1; 10 positions agree with TRBD2. The CDR3 has 17 amino acids. Germline assignment: CDR1 SGHRS and CDR2 YFSETQ. Trimming took 3 bases from V and 4 from J; bases not matched to a gene: 10. CDR3 loop: CASSSGLAGDEYNEQFF. DNA for the CDR3: TGCGCCAGCAGCTCGGGGCTAGCGGGAGATGAATACAATGAGCAGTTCTTC.

V and J are TRBV25-1 and TRBJ2-7; D is undetermined. Germline loops: CDR1 MGHDK, CDR2 SYGVNS. The V end lost 7 bases, the J end lost 1 base, and 8 bases lay between the germline ends. The CDR3 spans 12 residues. CDR3 coding DNA: TGTGCCAGCACCTCCTGGTCCTACGAGCAGTACTTC. This translates into CASTSWSYEQYF.

J is TRBJ2-1 and V is TRBV28; 7 positions match TRBD2. V was clipped by 5 bases and J by 4 bases; unmatched bases: 8. This CDR3 comprises 15 residues. In germline, CDR1 is MDHEN, CDR2 SYDVKM. Here the CDR3 reads CASSPLATVYNEQFF. In DNA, the CDR3 is TGTGCCAGCAGTCCACTAGCGACAGTATACAATGAGCAGTTCTTC.

The rearrangement links TRBV2 to TRBJ2-1; D is unresolved. The germline V gene has CDR1 SNHLY and CDR2 FYNNEI. Deletions cut 7 bases from V and 3 bases from J, with 7 bases between. The CDR3 has 12 amino acids. CDR3 loop: CASKQLYNEQFF. CDR3 DNA sequence: TGTGCCAGCAAGCAGCTCTACAATGAGCAGTTCTTC. The full variable domain, with the rest looked up from reference TRBV2 and TRBJ2-1, is EPEVTQTPSHQVTQMGQEVILRCVPISNHLYFYWYRQILGQKVEFLVSFYNNEISEKSEIFDDQFSVERPDGSNFTLKIRSTKLEDSAMYFCASKQLYNEQFFGPGTRLTVL.

The chain links TRBV7-8 to TRBJ2-7; D is unresolved. Germline V gene lookup returns CDR1 SGHVS and CDR2 FQNEAQ. CDR3 length: 16 residues. The V gene lost 5 bases and the J gene lost 2 bases, with 19 bases spanning the gap. CDR3 region: CASSEEGNNRAYEQYF. As DNA, the CDR3 is TGTGCCAGCAGCGAAGAAGGAAATAACAGAGCCTACGAGCAGTACTTC.

About this clone itself: The sample has other DNA sequences that encode this CDR3 too. The gene calls are TRBV7-3 and TRBJ2-3; 14 bases agree with TRBD2. The CDR3 is made up of 18 amino acids. Germline V gives CDR1 SGHTA, CDR2 FQGTGA. The V segment lost 2 bases and the J segment 1 base; nucleotides outside the gene matches: 5. CDR3 protein: CASSLGLAGGLGTDTQYF. CDR3 bases: TGTGCCAGCAGCTTAGGACTAGCGGGAGGCCTCGGCACAGATACGCAGTATTTT.

J is TRBJ1-1 and V is TRBV29-1; D call uncertain. Per germline, CDR1 SQVTM and CDR2 ANQGSEA. The CDR3 sequence is 11 residues long. Deletions cut 1 base from V and 6 bases from J, with 6 bases between. Here the CDR3 reads CSVEGGPEAFF. The CDR3, as DNA: TGCAGCGTTGAAGGGGGTCCTGAAGCTTTCTTT.

The chain links TRBV7-9 to TRBJ2-1; D may be TRBD1 or TRBD2 (5 bases each). This CDR3 contains 14 residues. In germline, CDR1 is SEHNR, CDR2 FQNEAQ (reference sequence). Trimming left V 3 bases short and J 5 bases short, with 11 bases between. The CDR3 bases are TGTGCCAGCAGCTTTGGGGCGGGCCACAATGAGCAGTTCTTC. This encodes CASSFGAGHNEQFF.

This clone was recorded once. Different DNA sequences within this sample yield the same CDR3. V usage is TRBV7-6 and J usage is TRBJ2-7; TRBD2 aligns across 8 bases. CDR1 is SGHVS and CDR2 is FNYEAQ in the germline V gene. CDR3 length: 15 residues. The V segment lost 0 bases and the J segment 2 bases; nucleotides outside the gene matches: 3. Written as DNA, the CDR3 is TGTGCCAGCAGCTTAGCGGAGGGACTAGCCTACGAGCAGTACTTC. This gives the protein CASSLAEGLAYEQYF.

The rearrangement uses TRBV7-8 and TRBJ2-1; 7 bases are a match to TRBD1. Germline loops: CDR1 SGHVS, CDR2 FQNEAQ. V gave up 0 bases and J gave up 4 bases; unmatched junction bases: 9. There are 17 residues in the CDR3. CDR3 nucleotides: TGTGCCAGCAGCTTAGCAACTACAGGGGACATATACAATGAGCAGTTCTTC. It specifies CASSLATTGDIYNEQFF.

Comment on this clone: Other DNA sequences of this sample code for an identical CDR3. V is TRBV6-5 and J is TRBJ2-7, with 7 bases fitting TRBD1. There are 14 residues in the CDR3. CDR1 is MNHEY, CDR2 SVGAGI, per germline. The junction had 3 bases not matched to a gene; V was cut back by 2 bases and J by 2 bases. The CDR3, as DNA: TGTGCCAGCAGTTACGGCACAGGGGCCTACGAGCAGTACTTC. Protein product: CASSYGTGAYEQYF.

The rearrangement joins TRBV11-2 to TRBJ2-5; D is ambiguous. The germline V gene has CDR1 SGHAT and CDR2 FQNNGV. The CDR3 sequence is 14 residues long. Trimming removed 0 bases from V and 6 bases from J, with 11 bases in between. The CDR3 loop reads CASSLEPWGQTQYF. The CDR3, as DNA: TGTGCCAGCAGCTTAGAGCCTTGGGGTCAGACCCAGTACTTC.

V gene TRBV7-9 combines with J gene TRBJ2-3; TRBD2 aligns across 7 bases. This CDR3 is 15 amino acids long. Germline V lookup: CDR1 SEHNR, CDR2 FQNEAQ (reference sequence). V was pared by 6 bases and J by 4 bases, with 10 bases of the junction left unmatched. The CDR3, as DNA: TGTGCCAGCAGACGGGGAGGGGTTGATCCAGATACGCAGTATTTT. Translation: CASRRGGVDPDTQYF.

The genes are TRBV5-4 and TRBJ2-5, with 15 bases identical to TRBD2. V dropped 4 bases and J dropped 1; count of bases not matched to a gene: 5. Germline CDR1 is SGHNT and CDR2 is YYREEE (reference sequence). The CDR3 loop spans 17 amino acids. The CDR3 sequence is CASSPGLAGGFQETQYF. In DNA, the CDR3 is TGTGCCAGCAGCCCGGGACTAGCGGGAGGATTCCAAGAGACCCAGTACTTC.

The V call is TRBV29-1, the J call TRBJ1-2; no clear D gene. V was trimmed by 5 bases and J by 4 bases, leaving 8 bases between them. The CDR3 extends over 11 amino acids. Germline values: CDR1 SQVTM, CDR2 ANQGSEA. The CDR3 nucleotides are TGCAGCGTTCCGACGGGCTATGGCTACACCTTC. Encoded protein: CSVPTGYGYTF. The whole variable domain, remainder taken from reference TRBV29-1 and TRBJ1-2, is SAVISQKPSRDICQRGTSLTIQCQVDSQVTMMFWYRQQPGQSLTLIATANQGSEATYESGFVIDKFPISRPNLTFSTLTVSNMSPEDSSIYLCSVPTGYGYTFGSGTRLTVV.

V gene TRBV5-1 combines with J gene TRBJ1-1; no reliable D call. The CDR3 consists of 15 residues. With 1 base removed from V and 1 base from J, the gap between germline ends came to 11 bases. Germline V gene sequence: CDR1 SGHRS, CDR2 YFSETQ. DNA of the CDR3: TGCGCCAGCAGCTTGAGGGCAGGAGAGAACACTGAAGCTTTCTTT. It is translated as CASSLRAGENTEAFF.

The chain recombines TRBV14 with TRBJ1-2, with D uncertain. CDR1 SGHDN and CDR2 FVKESK come from the germline V gene. This CDR3 contains 13 residues. The V end lost 2 bases, the J end lost 4 bases, and 8 bases lay between the germline ends. DNA of the CDR3: TGTGCCAGCAGCCAAATGGGTTCCTATGGCTACACCTTC. Protein sequence: CASSQMGSYGYTF.